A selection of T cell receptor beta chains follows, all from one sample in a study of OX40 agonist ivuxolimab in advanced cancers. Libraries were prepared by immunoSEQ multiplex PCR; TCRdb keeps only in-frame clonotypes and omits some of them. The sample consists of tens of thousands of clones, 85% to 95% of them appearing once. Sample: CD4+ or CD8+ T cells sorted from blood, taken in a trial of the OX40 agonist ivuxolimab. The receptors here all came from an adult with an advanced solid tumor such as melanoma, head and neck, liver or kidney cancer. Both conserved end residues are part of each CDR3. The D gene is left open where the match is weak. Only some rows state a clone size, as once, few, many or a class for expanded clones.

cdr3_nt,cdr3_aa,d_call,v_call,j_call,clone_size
TGTGCCAGCAGCTCCGGGACAGGAGCTTACAATGAGCAGTTCTTC,CASSSGTGAYNEQFF,TRBD1,TRBV5-6,TRBJ2-1,-
TGTGCCAGCAGCCCGCCCCCAAGCGATGCCTACGAGCAGTACTTC,CASSPPPSDAYEQYF,-,TRBV7-8,TRBJ2-7,-
TGTGCCAGTAGTATGGCACACTGGGGACTAGGATCCGAGCAGTACTTC,CASSMAHWGLGSEQYF,TRBD2,TRBV19,TRBJ2-7,-
TGCAGCGTTGAAGGGACAGGGGCCGGGGAGCTGTTTTTT,CSVEGTGAGELFF,TRBD1,TRBV29-1,TRBJ2-2,-
TGTGCCAGCAGCATCACAGGGTACTACGAGCAGTACTTC,CASSITGYYEQYF,-,TRBV5-5,TRBJ2-7,-
TGCGCCAGCAGCTTCGGACAGGGAGGCACCTACGAGCAGTACTTC,CASSFGQGGTYEQYF,TRBD1,TRBV5-1,TRBJ2-7,-
TGTGCCAGCAGTCAAACCCCCCTCAGATACGAGCAGTACTTC,CASSQTPLRYEQYF,-,TRBV28,TRBJ2-7,-
TGTGCCACCTCGATGGGCCCCAACACTGAAGCTTTCTTT,CATSMGPNTEAFF,-,TRBV19,TRBJ1-1,-
TGTGCCAGCAGTTTAAGGGGTAGGCCCGGGGAGCTGTTTTTT,CASSLRGRPGELFF,-,TRBV28,TRBJ2-2,few
TGCGCCAGCAGCCAAGACAGTGCCGGGACTACAGATACGCAGTATTTT,CASSQDSAGTTDTQYF,-,TRBV4-3,TRBJ2-3,-
TGTGCCAGCAGTTTATCGAATCAGCCCCAGCATTTT,CASSLSNQPQHF,-,TRBV27,TRBJ1-5,once
TGTGCCAGCAAACTGGGAGGCAATCAGCCCCAGCATTTT,CASKLGGNQPQHF,-,TRBV28,TRBJ1-5,-
TGCGCCAGCAGCCTAGGACAGGGCGGCACAGATACGCAGTATTTT,CASSLGQGGTDTQYF,TRBD1,TRBV4-1,TRBJ2-3,-
TGTGCCAGCAGTGCCGGGACGGCTGGCAATCAGCCCCAGCATTTT,CASSAGTAGNQPQHF,-,TRBV27,TRBJ1-5,-
TGTGCCAGCAGTCCAACTCTAGGGATGGCCTACGAGCAGTACTTC,CASSPTLGMAYEQYF,-,TRBV28,TRBJ2-7,-
TGTGCCAGCAGCTTACTCGGGACAACCTACGAGCAGTACTTC,CASSLLGTTYEQYF,-,TRBV7-8,TRBJ2-7,once
TGTGCCAGCAGTCCCCGCGGGTTCTCCTCCTACGAGCAGTACTTC,CASSPRGFSSYEQYF,-,TRBV27,TRBJ2-7,-
TGTGCCAGCAGGGGGGTCGGCCTAGCAATAGATACGCAGTATTTT,CASRGVGLAIDTQYF,-,TRBV27,TRBJ2-3,once
TGCAGCGTCGGACAGGGAGCCGAGCAGTACTTC,CSVGQGAEQYF,TRBD1,TRBV29-1,TRBJ2-7,once
TGTGCCAGCAGCAAAGCCGAGACAGGGGGCGACTATGGCTACACCTTC,CASSKAETGGDYGYTF,-,TRBV21-1,TRBJ1-2,once
TGTGCCAGCAGCTTAGGACCCCTGGGGCAGGAGACCCAGTACTTC,CASSLGPLGQETQYF,-,TRBV7-8,TRBJ2-5,few
TGTGCCACCAGCAGAGATCGGGTTATGGACCACTACGAGCAGTACTTC,CATSRDRVMDHYEQYF,-,TRBV15,TRBJ2-7,-
TGCGCCAGCAGTGGGGTAGCGGGAGTGAATGAGCAGTTCTTC,CASSGVAGVNEQFF,TRBD2,TRBV10-2,TRBJ2-1,-
TGCGCCAGCAGCTTAATTCCGGGACAGTCCTACGAGCAGTACTTC,CASSLIPGQSYEQYF,TRBD1,TRBV5-1,TRBJ2-7,-
TGTGCCAGTAGCATAAAAGCCAACTATGGCTACACCTTC,CASSIKANYGYTF,-,TRBV19,TRBJ1-2,-
TGTGCCAGCAGCTTAGGGGTCAGCCTCGCCTACAATGAGCAGTTCTTC,CASSLGVSLAYNEQFF,-,TRBV7-8,TRBJ2-1,-
TGTGCCAGCAGCTTGCCGGGGACAGGGCCATTCACCGGGGAGCTGTTTTTT,CASSLPGTGPFTGELFF,TRBD1,TRBV5-6,TRBJ2-2,-
TGTGCCACTATAGACGACCGACAGGCCTATGGCTACACCTTC,CATIDDRQAYGYTF,-,TRBV10-3,TRBJ1-2,-
TGCAGCGTTGATATGGTATATGGGGCGGATACGCAGTATTTT,CSVDMVYGADTQYF,-,TRBV29-1,TRBJ2-3,-
TGTGCCAGCAGTGAAAGTGGCCGGGGGCCTAGATCCTACGAGCAGTACTTC,CASSESGRGPRSYEQYF,-,TRBV6-1,TRBJ2-7,-
TGTGCCAGCAGCCGCCGAGCGAGCCAAGAGACCCAGTACTTC,CASSRRASQETQYF,-,TRBV7-2,TRBJ2-5,once
TGTGCCAGTGCTGGGACAGGGGTCGGCCAGCCCCAGCATTTT,CASAGTGVGQPQHF,TRBD1,TRBV19,TRBJ1-5,-
TGTGCCAGCAGATCAAGCGGGAATGAGCAGTTCTTC,CASRSSGNEQFF,-,TRBV6-1,TRBJ2-1,-
TGTGCCAGCAGTGTAAGGGGGGGGCAAGAGACCCAGTACTTC,CASSVRGGQETQYF,-,TRBV25-1,TRBJ2-5,-
TGCGCCAGCAGCTTATACTCTACAGGGGTTATGTCCTACGAGCAGTACTTC,CASSLYSTGVMSYEQYF,TRBD1,TRBV5-1,TRBJ2-7,-
TGTGCCAGTAGTATTGCAGGGGACAATGAGCAGTTCTTC,CASSIAGDNEQFF,-,TRBV19,TRBJ2-1,-
TGTGCCAGCAGTTCTAGCGGAACCACAGATACGCAGTATTTT,CASSSSGTTDTQYF,TRBD2,TRBV6-6,TRBJ2-3,-
TGTGCCAGCAGCCCCCGGCGTAGCGGGGCACTGAACACCGGGGAGCTGTTTTTT,CASSPRRSGALNTGELFF,TRBD2,TRBV14,TRBJ2-2,-
TGTGCCAGCAGCTTGCTGGGACACAGGGGTAGCTCCTACAATGAGCAGTTCTTC,CASSLLGHRGSSYNEQFF,TRBD1,TRBV5-4,TRBJ2-1,-
TGTGCCTGGAGTCGGGCCGGCGGCGAGCCCCAGCATTTT,CAWSRAGGEPQHF,-,TRBV30,TRBJ1-5,-
TGTGCCAGCAGTGAGGATCCTTTCTACAATGAGCAGTTCTTC,CASSEDPFYNEQFF,-,TRBV2,TRBJ2-1,-
TGTGCCAGCAGCTCTAACAGGGCTGACACCGGGGAGCTGTTTTTT,CASSSNRADTGELFF,-,TRBV7-8,TRBJ2-2,-
TGTGCCAGCAGTTTATCGGCAGGGGGCGCGTACGAGCAGTACTTC,CASSLSAGGAYEQYF,TRBD1,TRBV28,TRBJ2-7,-
TGCGCCAGCAGCTTGCCGCAACGATCTAACTATGGCTACACCTTC,CASSLPQRSNYGYTF,-,TRBV5-1,TRBJ1-2,-
TGTGCCAGTAGTATAGGGGGTAATCCACAAGATACGCAGTATTTT,CASSIGGNPQDTQYF,-,TRBV19,TRBJ2-3,-
TGTGCCAGCAGTGCCAGAGGCTACACAGATACGCAGTATTTT,CASSARGYTDTQYF,-,TRBV6-1,TRBJ2-3,-
TGCAGTGCTAGATCGTACAATGAGCAGTTCTTC,CSARSYNEQFF,-,TRBV20-1,TRBJ2-1,-
TGTGCCAGCACCCACAGGGGGATTAGCAATCAGCCCCAGCATTTT,CASTHRGISNQPQHF,TRBD1,TRBV28,TRBJ1-5,-